The present T cell receptor beta chain was sequenced within a study of blood T cells in healthy people across ages. Broader study findings: Naive CD4+ cell counts and diversity both ran higher in long-lived than in aged donors.

In each sample, at least 6.5 million PBMCs were isolated. This clonotype was detected many times. Antigen unknown. A second PCR of 7 to 11 cycles used a sample-barcoded 5' primer and a J-beta primer mix. TCRdb recomputed calls from the 5' RACE reads with MiXCR, one row per CDR3 protein. The sample lists about 940,000 distinct CDR3 sequences; about 44% were seen once. The CDR3 spans 15 residues. Deletions cut 4 bases from V and 1 base from J, with 16 bases between. Germline V gives CDR1 DFQATT, CDR2 SNEGSKA (reference sequence). What was sequenced was blood. The chain links TRBV20-1 to TRBJ2-5, with D perhaps assigned TRBD1 or TRBD2 (5 bases each). This TCR came from a man between 25 and 39 years old in good health. The CDR3, as DNA: TGCAGTGCTACCATCTCCGGGACCCTCCAAGAGACCCAGTACTTC. Its protein product is CSATISGTLQETQYF.